Listed here are 32 T cell receptor beta chains from one sample, sequenced in a study of regulatory T cells in long-lasting Graves disease. The time point denotes: persistent/refractory GD, antithyroid drugs over 5 years with positive TRAb. RNA extracted from PBMCs served as the sequencing template. Arm-PCR of CDR3 regions with iRepertoire HTBI primers generated TCR beta libraries. One entry per CDR3 protein, called by TCRdb with MiXCR from the multiplex PCR reads. The table lists around 510,000 distinct CDR3 sequences, around 21% of them singletons. Sequenced here: peripheral blood mononuclear cells (PBMCs), sampled when the disease was refractory, from a patient treated with antithyroid drugs. All receptors derive from a female donor with Graves disease.

This clonotype was recorded at least ten times. This rearrangement joins TRBV2 to TRBJ2-5; TRBD2 agrees at 9 bases. The V segment lost 5 bases and the J segment 4 bases; nucleotides outside the gene matches: 8. The germline V gene has CDR1 SNHLY and CDR2 FYNNEI. The CDR3 covers 15 residues. CDR3 nucleotide sequence: TGTGCCAGCAGTTCGCTAGCGGGAATGGGAGAGACCCAGTACTTC. This encodes CASSSLAGMGETQYF.

Only a few counts were recorded for this clonotype. This chain uses TRBV27 with TRBJ2-7; unclear D gene. The germline gives CDR1 MNHEY, CDR2 SMNVEV (reference sequence). V shed 3 bases and J shed 7 bases, with 13 bases lying between them. The CDR3 runs 13 residues. CDR3 sequence reads: CASSFSPRREQYF. The CDR3 DNA is TGTGCCAGCAGTTTTTCCCCCCGCAGGGAGCAGTACTTC.

This clonotype was counted at least ten times. The chain carries TRBV28 and TRBJ2-7; D ambiguous. CDR3 length equals 17 residues. Looked up from germline, CDR1 is MDHEN and CDR2 is SYDVKM. V lost 7 bases and J lost 3, with 25 bases in between. CDR3 DNA: TGTGCCAGCAACCCCCGTATGGATCAGGCGGCCCTCTACGAGCAGTACTTC. It translates to CASNPRMDQAALYEQYF.

V usage is TRBV11-3 and J usage is TRBJ2-2; 12 bases align to TRBD2. The CDR3 is 17 residues long. The J segment lost 3 bases and the V segment lost 4 bases, leaving 6 bases of the junction unmatched. Germline assignment: CDR1 SGHNT and CDR2 YENEEA. Here the CDR3 reads CASSSLAGGRDTGELFF. The CDR3 coding sequence is TGTGCCAGCAGCTCTCTAGCGGGAGGGCGGGACACCGGGGAGCTGTTTTTT.

This clonotype has a handful of counts. The CDR3 nucleotides read TGCGCCAGCAAACCGGGACAGGGCTTAACCACTGAAGCTTTCTTT. It codes for CASKPGQGLTTEAFF. V is TRBV5-1 and J is TRBJ1-1; TRBD1 matches at 9 bases. V shed 6 bases and J 4 bases; nucleotides not matched to a gene: 10. Germline V gene lookup returns CDR1 SGHRS and CDR2 YFSETQ. The CDR3 sequence is 15 residues long.

Only a few counts were recorded for this clonotype. The rearrangement joins TRBV3-1 to TRBJ2-7; possibly TRBD2 for D (6 bases). Germline CDR1 reads LGHDT; CDR2 reads YNNKEL (reference sequence). CDR3 length equals 16 residues. Trimming removed 1 base at V and 0 bases at J, with 13 bases between. As DNA, the CDR3 is TGTGCCAGCAGCCAAGGTTTGGCGGGGAGCTCCTACGAGCAGTACTTC. It translates to CASSQGLAGSSYEQYF.

In its sample, this clonotype was seen many times. The chain couples TRBV28 to TRBJ1-5; D unclear. V was pared by 6 bases and J by 9 bases, with 15 bases between. The CDR3 runs to 13 residues. Germline assignment: CDR1 MDHEN and CDR2 SYDVKM. The CDR3 coding sequence is TGTGCCAGCAGCCCCTTGGGAGTTAGGCCCCAGCATTTT. This codes for CASSPLGVRPQHF.

Details on this clonotype: With a much larger clone just one base away, this may be a read error. The chain uses TRBV19 and TRBJ2-5; 7 bases fit TRBD1. Germline CDR1 LNHDA, CDR2 SQIVND (reference sequence). After removal of 3 bases from V and 4 bases from J, the junction contained 11 bases not matched to a gene. The length of the CDR3 is 16 residues. The CDR3 nucleotides read TGTGCCAGTAGTATGGGGACAGCCCCTCGTGGAGAGACCCAGTACTTC. This gives the protein CASSMGTAPRGETQYF.

This clonotype has ten or more counts. The V call is TRBV7-2, the J call TRBJ2-7; 8 bases match TRBD2. Per germline, CDR1 SGHTA and CDR2 FQGNSA. V was pared by 3 bases and J by 3 bases, with 4 bases of the junction left unmatched. This CDR3 is built from 14 residues. The CDR3 nucleotides are TGTGCCAGCAGCTTGGGTAGCGGGATCTACGAGCAGTACTTC. As protein: CASSLGSGIYEQYF.

In regard to this clonotype: The junction departs from germline at one end; a sequencing error may be responsible. CDR3 amino acids: CARSLGKRAAYF. In DNA, the CDR3 is TGTGCCAGAAGCTTAGGCAAGCGAGCAGCATATTTT. This chain connects TRBV13 to TRBJ1-3, with D unclear. The CDR3 spans 12 residues. Germline values: CDR1 PRHDT, CDR2 FYEKMQ (reference sequence).

This clonotype has at least ten counts. V is TRBV28 and J is TRBJ1-2, with 7 bases that match TRBD1. The CDR3 sequence is 18 residues long. From germline, CDR1 is MDHEN and CDR2 SYDVKM. V lost 7 bases to trimming and J lost 0 bases; unmatched junction nucleotides: 17. CDR3 sequence (DNA): TGTGCCAGCACCCCTCTGAGGGTTCGGGACAGCTCTAACTATGGCTACACCTTC. This sequence encodes CASTPLRVRDSSNYGYTF.

The table lists this clonotype with a few counts. This chain uses TRBV6-2 or TRBV6-3 with TRBJ1-5; D is undetermined. Germline CDR1 is MNHEY and CDR2 is SVGEGT. This CDR3 contains 13 residues. Trimming cost V 9 bases and J 2 bases, with 11 bases left between them. The DNA for the CDR3 is TGTGCCAGTTTGGCCTCTGGCAATCAGCCCCAGCATTTT. The encoded protein is CASLASGNQPQHF.

This clonotype came up a few times. This chain connects TRBV11-2 to TRBJ2-7; the D gene could be TRBD1 or TRBD2 (5 bases each). Per germline, CDR1 SGHAT and CDR2 FQNNGV. CDR3 length equals 15 residues. V gave up 5 bases and J gave up 7 bases, with 21 bases separating them. The CDR3 nucleotides are TGTGCCAGCAGCCCCGCAACAGGAGTTACGGGGGAGCAGTACTTC. Translation gives CASSPATGVTGEQYF. Based on the CDR3 plus reference TRBV11-2 and TRBJ2-7, the full variable domain is EAGVAQSPRYKIIEKRQSVAFWCNPISGHATLYWYQQILGQGPKLLIQFQNNGVVDDSQLPKDRFSAERLKGVDSTLKIQPAKLEDSAVYLCASSPATGVTGEQYFGPGTRLTVT.

In this sample, this clonotype turned up a few times. The CDR3: CASSAWLAGANNEQFF. In DNA form, the CDR3 reads TGTGCCAGCTCAGCGTGGCTAGCGGGAGCTAACAATGAGCAGTTCTTC. The chain employs TRBV18 and TRBJ2-1, with TRBD2 matching 10 bases. Germline V CDR1 and CDR2: KGHSH, LQKENI. CDR3 length: 16 residues. Trimming at V came to 5 bases and at J to 5 bases, leaving 9 bases not matched to a gene.

The chain uses TRBV30 and TRBJ2-7; D is tentatively TRBD1 or TRBD2 (5 bases each). The CDR3 has 13 residues. The germline V and J ends were trimmed by 0 bases and 6 bases, with 12 bases remaining between them. Germline lookup yields CDR1 GTSNPN and CDR2 SVGIG (reference sequence). In nucleotides, the CDR3 is TGTGCCTGGAGTGTACTAGGGGCCGGCGAGCAGTACTTC. It specifies CAWSVLGAGEQYF.

This clonotype showed up just a few times. One base away lies a much larger clone, so this may be a sequencing read error. The V call is TRBV27, the J call TRBJ2-2; D is undetermined. Germline V gives CDR1 MNHEY, CDR2 SMNVEV (reference sequence). V lost 3 bases and J 1 base, leaving 3 bases between the germline ends. The CDR3 loop spans 13 amino acids. Here the CDR3 DNA reads TGTGCCAGCAGTTTTATGAACACCGGGGAGCTGTTTTTT. Encoded protein: CASSFMNTGELFF.

This clonotype was recorded many times. The J gene is TRBJ1-1, the V gene TRBV6-2 or TRBV6-3, with D unclear. The CDR3 is made up of 15 amino acids. Germline V gene data show CDR1 as MNHEY and CDR2 as SVGEGT. Deletions cut 0 bases from V and 6 bases from J, with 14 bases between. In DNA form, the CDR3 reads TGTGCCAGCAGTTACTCGAGGGAGGGAGGCGCTGAAGCTTTCTTT. It is translated as CASSYSREGGAEAFF.

The CDR3 spells CATSGGGVSNQPQHF. The CDR3 DNA reads as TGTGCCACCAGTGGGGGGGGGGTCTCTAATCAGCCCCAGCATTTT. The chain employs TRBV24-1 and TRBJ1-5; D is possibly TRBD1 (5 bases). Germline values: CDR1 KGHDR, CDR2 SFDVKD. Trimming took off 5 bases at V and 4 bases at J, with 14 bases between the two ends. The CDR3 consists of 15 residues.

A word on this clonotype: The junction does not match germline at one end; this may be a read error. This chain connects TRBV3-1 to TRBJ2-7, with 11 nucleotides matching TRBD2. CDR1 is LGHDT, CDR2 YNNKEL, per germline (reference sequence). There are 18 residues in the CDR3. The CDR3 DNA is TGTGCCAACAGCCCCAACGGAGGGAGACTAGCGGGGCCCTACGAGCAGTACTTC. Protein: CANSPNGGRLAGPYEQYF.

CDR3 protein: CASSDQLAGGTYEQYF. In nucleotides, the CDR3 is TGTGCCAGCAGCGACCAGCTAGCGGGAGGCACCTACGAGCAGTACTTC. The chain combines TRBV7-6 with TRBJ2-7; TRBD2 matches at 11 bases. Germline trimming cut 5 bases from V and 2 bases from J; bases unmatched to any gene: 8. Germline V CDR1 and CDR2: SGHVS, FNYEAQ. The CDR3 runs to 16 residues.

The gene calls are TRBV3-1 and TRBJ2-1, with TRBD2 matching 7 bases. This CDR3 is built from 18 residues. The J segment lost 7 bases and the V segment lost 1 base, leaving 16 bases of the junction unmatched. The germline V gene encodes CDR1 LGHDT and CDR2 YNNKEL (reference sequence). The CDR3 nucleotides are TGTGCCAGCAGCCAAGCTATGATGATGGCGGGAGTACGAAATGAGCAGTTCTTC. It translates to CASSQAMMMAGVRNEQFF.

Turning to this clonotype: A much larger clone is a single base away; this may be a read error. This chain connects TRBV7-9 to TRBJ1-1, with D possibly being TRBD1 (5 bases). V was clipped by 7 bases and J by 1 base, with 10 bases between them. CDR1 and CDR2 (germline): SEHNR, FQNEAQ (reference sequence). The CDR3 runs to 13 residues. CDR3 DNA: TGTGCCAGCACCCTGACAGAGAACACTGAAGCTTTCTTT. Residues: CASTLTENTEAFF.

This clonotype occurred many times. This chain connects TRBV11-2 to TRBJ2-7, with D possibly being TRBD2 (6 bases). CDR3 length equals 14 residues. Germline-derived CDR1 and CDR2 are SGHAT and FQNNGV. V was shortened by 2 bases and J by 5 bases, with 13 bases between the two germline ends. CDR3 in DNA: TGTGCCAGCAGCTTACGGCGCGGGACCCACGAGCAGTACTTC. The encoded protein is CASSLRRGTHEQYF. Drawing the rest from reference TRBV11-2 and TRBJ2-7, the complete variable domain is EAGVAQSPRYKIIEKRQSVAFWCNPISGHATLYWYQQILGQGPKLLIQFQNNGVVDDSQLPKDRFSAERLKGVDSTLKIQPAKLEDSAVYLCASSLRRGTHEQYFGPGTRLTVT.

This clonotype was seen ten or more times. V is TRBV11-2 and J is TRBJ2-7; tentative D call: TRBD2 (5 bases). This CDR3 has 14 residues. The germline gives CDR1 SGHAT, CDR2 FQNNGV. V lost 5 bases and J 2 bases, leaving 13 bases between the germline ends. The CDR3 region is CASSTPILAYEQYF. DNA of the CDR3: TGTGCCAGCAGCACACCAATACTAGCCTACGAGCAGTACTTC.

The J gene is TRBJ1-1, the V gene TRBV6-1, with D hard to call. V was clipped by 10 bases and J by 2 bases, with 20 bases between them. CDR3 length: 15 amino acids. The germline V gene has CDR1 MNHNS and CDR2 SASEGT. CDR3 region: CANDPGIPTNTEAFF. The CDR3 DNA is TGTGCCAACGACCCGGGAATCCCCACTAACACTGAAGCTTTCTTT.

With respect to this clonotype: This may stem from a read error, because a much larger clone lies one nucleotide away. This chain's CDR3 is CASSLYPSGYERYF. The CDR3 DNA reads TGTGCCAGCAGTTTATATCCTAGCGGCTACGAGCGGTACTTC. The chain joins TRBV27 to TRBJ2-7; TRBD2 agrees at 7 bases. The CDR3 has 14 amino acids. Germline assignment: CDR1 MNHEY and CDR2 SMNVEV (reference sequence).

This clonotype was seen more than once but under ten times. The rearrangement links TRBV3-1 to TRBJ2-2, with D possibly matching TRBD1 (6 bases). Trimming left V 1 base short and J 4 bases short, with 13 bases between. The CDR3 totals 16 residues. CDR1 is LGHDT and CDR2 is YNNKEL in the germline V gene (reference sequence). CDR3 DNA sequence: TGTGCCAGCAGCCAAGTTGGGGGCCCGGCCACCGGGGAGCTGTTTTTT. Translating gives CASSQVGGPATGELFF.

This clonotype was recorded many times. The J gene is TRBJ1-2, the V gene TRBV7-9, with D unresolved. Germline CDR1 is SEHNR and CDR2 is FQNEAQ (reference sequence). This CDR3 comprises 13 residues. The V end lost 0 bases, the J end lost 5 bases, and 7 bases lay between the germline ends. CDR3 nucleotide sequence: TGTGCCAGCAGCTTAGCCAGGCAATATGGCTACACCTTC. It yields the protein CASSLARQYGYTF.

This clonotype was recorded many times. The gene calls are TRBV28 and TRBJ2-7; D gene ambiguous. CDR1 and CDR2 from the germline V gene are MDHEN and SYDVKM. Trimming removed 3 bases at V and 3 bases at J, with 6 bases between. The CDR3 length is 12 residues. The CDR3 protein is CASSFDVYEQYF. The CDR3 region has the DNA TGTGCCAGCAGTTTTGATGTCTACGAGCAGTACTTC.

This clonotype was recorded a few times. This chain uses TRBV29-1 with TRBJ2-5; D call uncertain. The CDR3 contains 10 residues. The V gene's germline CDR1 is SQVTM and CDR2 ANQGSEA. Between the trimmed V and J ends, which lost 6 bases and 3 bases, there was a span of 5 bases. The CDR3 protein is CSVLEETQYF. CDR3 bases: TGCAGCGTGCTCGAAGAGACCCAGTACTTC. The complete variable domain, with remaining parts taken from reference TRBV29-1 and TRBJ2-5, reads SAVISQKPSRDICQRGTSLTIQCQVDSQVTMMFWYRQQPGQSLTLIATANQGSEATYESGFVIDKFPISRPNLTFSTLTVSNMSPEDSSIYLCSVLEETQYFGPGTRLLVL.

The V call is TRBV3-1, the J call TRBJ2-7; 11 nucleotides line up with TRBD2. After removal of 4 bases from V and 2 bases from J, the junction contained 10 bases not matched to a gene. Germline CDR1 reads LGHDT; CDR2 reads YNNKEL (reference sequence). This CDR3 spans 17 amino acids. The CDR3 region has the DNA TGTGCCAGCAGCCGAACGTGGCTAGCGGGAGGAGCCTACGAGCAGTACTTC. Its translation is CASSRTWLAGGAYEQYF.

This clonotype was picked up many times. The chain carries TRBV7-2 and TRBJ1-6; D not certain. The CDR3 totals 14 residues. Trimming stripped 0 bases from V and 9 bases from J, with 9 bases between. Germline lookup yields CDR1 SGHTA and CDR2 FQGNSA. CDR3 region: CASSLAGYGSPLHF. Written as DNA, the CDR3 is TGTGCCAGCAGCTTAGCAGGGTACGGTTCACCCCTCCACTTT.